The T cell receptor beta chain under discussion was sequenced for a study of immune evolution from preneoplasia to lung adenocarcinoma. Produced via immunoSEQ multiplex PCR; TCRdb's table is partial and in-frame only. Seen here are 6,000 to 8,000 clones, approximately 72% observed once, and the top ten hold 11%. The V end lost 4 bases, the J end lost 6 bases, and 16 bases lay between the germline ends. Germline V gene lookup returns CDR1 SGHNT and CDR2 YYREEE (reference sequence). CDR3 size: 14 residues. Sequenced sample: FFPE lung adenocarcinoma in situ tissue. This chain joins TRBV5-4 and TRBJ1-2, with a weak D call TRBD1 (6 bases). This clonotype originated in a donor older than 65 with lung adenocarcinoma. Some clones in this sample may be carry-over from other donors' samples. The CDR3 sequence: CASSLAQGTDGYTF. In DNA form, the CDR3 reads TGTGCCAGCAGCCTAGCGCAGGGGACGGATGGCTACACCTTC.